This T cell receptor (beta chain) appears in the sequencing data of a study of blood T cell repertoires in COVID-19. The overall study: The United States, Italy and Spain were the sources of the acute and convalescent COVID-19 samples.

Sequencing was performed with immunoSEQ multiplex PCR; in TCRdb, only in-frame clones are kept and a portion is missing. The table lists around 190,000 clones, 70% to 90% of them singletons. Participants were aged about 18 to 100 years from approximately 24 US areas. CDR3 length: 15 amino acids. Germline V gene lookup returns CDR1 SGHTA and CDR2 FQGNSA. V was pared by 5 bases and J by 6 bases, with 9 bases of the junction left unmatched. The source is a man between 40 and 49 years old who had recovered from COVID-19. The sequencing input was PBMCs or T cells enriched from blood (not recorded which). The rearrangement uses TRBV7-2 and TRBJ1-5, with TRBD1 identical over 8 bases. The CDR3 here is CASSPSGQGFQPQHF. Here the CDR3 DNA reads TGTGCCAGCAGCCCCTCTGGACAGGGTTTTCAGCCCCAGCATTTT.